This T cell receptor beta chain was sequenced in a study of blood T cell repertoires in COVID-19. Looking at the study overall: Italy, Spain and the United States were the sources of the convalescent and acute COVID-19 samples. Sources were T cells, B-cell-depleted T cells, or PBMCs; the material itself was cDNA or gDNA.

The CDR3 totals 15 residues. V was pared by 10 bases and J by 0 bases, with 16 bases between. Germline V gene lookup returns CDR1 SNHLY and CDR2 FYNNEI. As originally analysed: Scientists estimated how many nucleated cells there were by amplifying reference gene primers. Measured with immunoSEQ multiplex PCR; TCRdb has only the in-frame clones, and not every one. D and trimming were read from the DNA, whereas the V and J calls and clone size are those reported in that table. The repertoire consists of approximately 70,000 clones, with roughly 86% occurring once and the leading ten covering approximately 0.8%.

This receptor was identified in a woman between 70 and 85 years old with acute or convalescent COVID-19. This rearrangement joins TRBV2 to TRBJ1-5, with no clear D. The sample was peripheral blood. The CDR3 region is CAINRKKLSNQPQHF. As DNA, the CDR3 is TGTGCCATCAACCGTAAAAAACTTAGCAATCAGCCCCAGCATTTT.